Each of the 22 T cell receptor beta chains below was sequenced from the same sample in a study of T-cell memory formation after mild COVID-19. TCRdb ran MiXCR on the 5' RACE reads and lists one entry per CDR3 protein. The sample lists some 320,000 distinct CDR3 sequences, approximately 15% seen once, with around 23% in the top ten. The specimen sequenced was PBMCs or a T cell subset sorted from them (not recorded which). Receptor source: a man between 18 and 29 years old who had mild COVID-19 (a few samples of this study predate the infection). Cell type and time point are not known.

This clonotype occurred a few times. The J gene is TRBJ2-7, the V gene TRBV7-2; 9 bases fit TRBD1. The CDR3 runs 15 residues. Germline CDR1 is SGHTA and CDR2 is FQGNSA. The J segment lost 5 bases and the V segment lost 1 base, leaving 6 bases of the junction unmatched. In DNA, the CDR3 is TGTGCCAGCAGCTTAGTTGGGGACAGGGCAGACGAGCAGTACTTC. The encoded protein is CASSLVGDRADEQYF.

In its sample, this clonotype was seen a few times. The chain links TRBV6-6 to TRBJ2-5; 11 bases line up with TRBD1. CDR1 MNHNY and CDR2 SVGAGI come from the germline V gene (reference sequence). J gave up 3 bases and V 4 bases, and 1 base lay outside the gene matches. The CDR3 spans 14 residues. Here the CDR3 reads CASSWTGGEETQYF. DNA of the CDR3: TGTGCCAGCAGTTGGACAGGGGGCGAAGAGACCCAGTACTTC.

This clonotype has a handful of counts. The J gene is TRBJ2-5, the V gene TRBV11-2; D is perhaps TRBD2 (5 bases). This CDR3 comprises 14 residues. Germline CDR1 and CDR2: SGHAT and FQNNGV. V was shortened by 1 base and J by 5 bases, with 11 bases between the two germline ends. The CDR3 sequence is CASSLAPGLETQYF. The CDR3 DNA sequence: TGTGCCAGCAGCTTAGCCCCAGGACTGGAGACCCAGTACTTC.

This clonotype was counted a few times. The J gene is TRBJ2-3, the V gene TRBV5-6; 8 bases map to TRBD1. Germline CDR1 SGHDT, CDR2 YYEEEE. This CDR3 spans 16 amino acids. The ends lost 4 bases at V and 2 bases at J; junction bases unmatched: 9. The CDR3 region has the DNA TGTGCCAGCAGCCTCGGCAGGGGGCTTGACACAGATACGCAGTATTTT. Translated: CASSLGRGLDTDTQYF.

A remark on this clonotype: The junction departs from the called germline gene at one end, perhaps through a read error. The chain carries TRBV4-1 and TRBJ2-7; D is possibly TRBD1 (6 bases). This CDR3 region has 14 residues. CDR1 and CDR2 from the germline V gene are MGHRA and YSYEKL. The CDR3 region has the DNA TGCGCCATCAGCCAAGACCAGGGGTGGTACGAGCAGTACTTC. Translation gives CAISQDQGWYEQYF.

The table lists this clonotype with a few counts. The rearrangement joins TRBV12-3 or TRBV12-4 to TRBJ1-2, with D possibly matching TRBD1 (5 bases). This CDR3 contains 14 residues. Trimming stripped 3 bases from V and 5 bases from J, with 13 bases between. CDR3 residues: CASSLDAGPYGYTF. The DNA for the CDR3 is TGTGCCAGCAGTTTGGACGCAGGGCCTTATGGCTACACCTTC.

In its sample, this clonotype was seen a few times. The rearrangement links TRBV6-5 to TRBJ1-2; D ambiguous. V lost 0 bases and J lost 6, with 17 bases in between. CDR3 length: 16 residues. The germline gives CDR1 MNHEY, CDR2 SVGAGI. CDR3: CASSYSIPGKLDGYTF. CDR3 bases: TGTGCCAGCAGTTACTCGATCCCAGGAAAACTTGATGGCTACACCTTC.

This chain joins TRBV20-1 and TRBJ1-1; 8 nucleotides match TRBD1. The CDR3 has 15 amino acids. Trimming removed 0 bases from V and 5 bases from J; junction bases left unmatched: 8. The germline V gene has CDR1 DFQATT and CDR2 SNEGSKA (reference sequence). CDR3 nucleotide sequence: TGCAGTGCTAGAGATCTGACAGGGGCTGGAACTGAAGCTTTCTTT. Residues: CSARDLTGAGTEAFF.

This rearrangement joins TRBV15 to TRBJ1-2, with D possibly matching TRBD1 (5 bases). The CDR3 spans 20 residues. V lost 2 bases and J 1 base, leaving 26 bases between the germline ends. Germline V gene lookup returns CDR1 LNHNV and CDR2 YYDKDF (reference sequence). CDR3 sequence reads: CATSRSLIQGEGSVNYGYTF. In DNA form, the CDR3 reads TGTGCCACCAGCAGATCCTTAATCCAGGGAGAGGGTAGCGTTAACTATGGCTACACCTTC.

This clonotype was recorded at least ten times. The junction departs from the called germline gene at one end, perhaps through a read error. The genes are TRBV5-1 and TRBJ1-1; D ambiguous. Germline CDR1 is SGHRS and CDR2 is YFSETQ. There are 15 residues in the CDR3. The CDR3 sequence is CASTLTMTTGTEAFF. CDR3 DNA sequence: TGCGCCAGCACCTTGACAATGACTACCGGGACTGAAGCTTTCTTT.

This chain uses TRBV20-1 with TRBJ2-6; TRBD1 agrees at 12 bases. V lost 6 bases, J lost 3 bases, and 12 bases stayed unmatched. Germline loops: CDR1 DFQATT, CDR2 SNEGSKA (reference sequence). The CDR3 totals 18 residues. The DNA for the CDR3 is TGCAGTGCAACGTCCCGGGACAGGGGGCTGAGTGGGGCCAACGTCCTGACTTTC. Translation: CSATSRDRGLSGANVLTF.

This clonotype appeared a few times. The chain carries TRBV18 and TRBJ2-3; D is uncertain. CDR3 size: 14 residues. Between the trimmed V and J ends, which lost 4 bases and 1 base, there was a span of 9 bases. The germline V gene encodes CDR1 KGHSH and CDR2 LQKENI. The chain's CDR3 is CASSRSARTDTQYF. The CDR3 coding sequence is TGTGCCAGCTCACGGTCAGCACGCACAGATACGCAGTATTTT.

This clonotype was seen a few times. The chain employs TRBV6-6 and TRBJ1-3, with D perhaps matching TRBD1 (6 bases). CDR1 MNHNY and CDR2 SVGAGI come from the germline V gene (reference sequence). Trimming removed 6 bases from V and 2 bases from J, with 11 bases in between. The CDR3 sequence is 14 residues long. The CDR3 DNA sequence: TGTGCCAGCAGATTCAGGGGTCCTGGAAACACCATATATTTT. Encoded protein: CASRFRGPGNTIYF.

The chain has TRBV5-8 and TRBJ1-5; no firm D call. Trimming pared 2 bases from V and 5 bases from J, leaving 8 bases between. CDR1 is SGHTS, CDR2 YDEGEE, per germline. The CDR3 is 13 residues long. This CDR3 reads CASSLLKHQPQHF. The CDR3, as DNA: TGTGCCAGCAGCTTACTCAAGCATCAGCCCCAGCATTTT.

CDR3 loop: CASSDFQSSYNEQFF. The CDR3 nucleotides read TGTGCCAGCAGTGATTTCCAGAGCTCCTACAATGAGCAGTTCTTC. The genes are TRBV2 and TRBJ2-1; D not resolved. Germline CDR1 SNHLY, CDR2 FYNNEI. This CDR3 contains 15 residues. Trimming shortened V by 3 bases and J by 0 bases, and 9 bases separated the two germline ends.

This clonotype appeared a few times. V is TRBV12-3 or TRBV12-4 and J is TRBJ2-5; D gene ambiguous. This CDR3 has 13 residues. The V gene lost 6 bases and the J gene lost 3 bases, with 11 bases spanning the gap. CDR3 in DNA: TGTGCCAGCAGCTCCTGGGCCAAAGAGACCCAGTACTTC. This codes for CASSSWAKETQYF.

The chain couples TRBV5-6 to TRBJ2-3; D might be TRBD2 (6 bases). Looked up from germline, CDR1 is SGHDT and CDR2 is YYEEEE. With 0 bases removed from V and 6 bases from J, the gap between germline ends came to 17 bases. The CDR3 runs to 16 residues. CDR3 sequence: CASSLVSWTGVDTQYF. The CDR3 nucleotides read TGTGCCAGCAGCTTGGTTAGTTGGACGGGGGTGGATACGCAGTATTTT. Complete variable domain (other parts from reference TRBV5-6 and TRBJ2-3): DAGVTQSPTHLIKTRGQQVTLRCSPKSGHDTVSWYQQALGQGPQFIFQYYEEEERQRGNFPDRFSGHQFPNYSSELNVNALLLGDSALYLCASSLVSWTGVDTQYFGPGTRLTVL.

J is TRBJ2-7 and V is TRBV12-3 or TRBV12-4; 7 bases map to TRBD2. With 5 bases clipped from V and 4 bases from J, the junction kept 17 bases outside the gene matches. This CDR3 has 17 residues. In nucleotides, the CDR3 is TGTGCCAGCAGTCCCTTCTGGGGGGGAACCGTCGGATACGAGCAGTACTTC. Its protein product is CASSPFWGGTVGYEQYF.

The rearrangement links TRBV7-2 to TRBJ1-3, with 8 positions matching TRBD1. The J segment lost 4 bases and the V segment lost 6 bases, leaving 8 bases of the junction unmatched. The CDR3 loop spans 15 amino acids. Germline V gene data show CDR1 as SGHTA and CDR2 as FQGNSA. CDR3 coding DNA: TGTGCCAGCAGTCCACAGGGGGTGGCAGGAAACACCATATATTTT. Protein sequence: CASSPQGVAGNTIYF.

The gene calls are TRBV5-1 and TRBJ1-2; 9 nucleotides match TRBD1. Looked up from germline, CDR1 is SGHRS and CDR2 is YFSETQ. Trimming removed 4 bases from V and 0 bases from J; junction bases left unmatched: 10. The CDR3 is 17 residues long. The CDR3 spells CASSTLRGQGTNYGYTF. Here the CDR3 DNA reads TGCGCCAGCAGCACCTTGAGAGGACAGGGGACTAACTATGGCTACACCTTC. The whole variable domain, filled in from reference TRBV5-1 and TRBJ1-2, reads KAGVTQTPRYLIKTRGQQVTLSCSPISGHRSVSWYQQTPGQGLQFLFEYFSETQRNKGNFPGRFSGRQFSNSRSEMNVSTLELGDSALYLCASSTLRGQGTNYGYTFGSGTRLTVV.

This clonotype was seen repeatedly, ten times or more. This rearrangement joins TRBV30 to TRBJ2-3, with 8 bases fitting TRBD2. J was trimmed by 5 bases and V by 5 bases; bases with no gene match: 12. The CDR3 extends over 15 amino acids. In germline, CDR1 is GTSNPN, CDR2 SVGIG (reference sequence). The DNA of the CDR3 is TGTGCCTGGCATAGCGGGGAAACCCAAATAGATACGCAGTATTTT. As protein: CAWHSGETQIDTQYF.

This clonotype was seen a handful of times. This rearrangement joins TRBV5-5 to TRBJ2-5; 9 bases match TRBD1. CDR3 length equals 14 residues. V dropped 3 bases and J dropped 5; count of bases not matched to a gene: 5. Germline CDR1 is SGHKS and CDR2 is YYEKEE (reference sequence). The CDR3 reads CASSWTTGGETQYF. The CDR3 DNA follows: TGTGCCAGCAGCTGGACCACAGGGGGCGAGACCCAGTACTTC.